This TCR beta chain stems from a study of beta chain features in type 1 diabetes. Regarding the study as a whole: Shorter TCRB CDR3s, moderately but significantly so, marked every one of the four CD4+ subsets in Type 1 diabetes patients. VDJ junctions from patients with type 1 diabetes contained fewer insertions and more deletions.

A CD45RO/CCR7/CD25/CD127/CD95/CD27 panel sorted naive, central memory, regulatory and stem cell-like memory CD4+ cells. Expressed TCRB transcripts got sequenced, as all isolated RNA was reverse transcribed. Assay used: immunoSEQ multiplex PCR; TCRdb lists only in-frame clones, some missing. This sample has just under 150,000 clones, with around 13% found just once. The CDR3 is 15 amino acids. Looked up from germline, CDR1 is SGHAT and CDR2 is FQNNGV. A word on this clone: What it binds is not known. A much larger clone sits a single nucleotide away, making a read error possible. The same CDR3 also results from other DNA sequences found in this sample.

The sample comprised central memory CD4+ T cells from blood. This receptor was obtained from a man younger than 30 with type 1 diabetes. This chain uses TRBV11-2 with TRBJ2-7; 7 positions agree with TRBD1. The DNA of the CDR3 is TGCGCCAGCAGCTTAGCACCGGGACAGTCAAGGGAGCAGTACTTC. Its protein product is CASSLAPGQSREQYF.